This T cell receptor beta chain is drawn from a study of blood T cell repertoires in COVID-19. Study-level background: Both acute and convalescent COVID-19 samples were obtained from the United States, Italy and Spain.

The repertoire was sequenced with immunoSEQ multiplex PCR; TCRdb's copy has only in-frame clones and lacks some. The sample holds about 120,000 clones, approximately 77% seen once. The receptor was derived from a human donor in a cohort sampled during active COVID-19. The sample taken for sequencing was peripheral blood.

The CDR3 DNA reads as TGCAGCGTTATCGACAGGGGGCGTGAAAAACTGTTTTTT. It specifies CSVIDRGREKLFF. The gene calls are TRBV29-1 and TRBJ1-4; 10 bases are a match to TRBD1. The germline gives CDR1 SQVTM, CDR2 ANQGSEA. J was trimmed by 7 bases and V by 5 bases; bases with no gene match: 4. The CDR3 is 13 residues long.